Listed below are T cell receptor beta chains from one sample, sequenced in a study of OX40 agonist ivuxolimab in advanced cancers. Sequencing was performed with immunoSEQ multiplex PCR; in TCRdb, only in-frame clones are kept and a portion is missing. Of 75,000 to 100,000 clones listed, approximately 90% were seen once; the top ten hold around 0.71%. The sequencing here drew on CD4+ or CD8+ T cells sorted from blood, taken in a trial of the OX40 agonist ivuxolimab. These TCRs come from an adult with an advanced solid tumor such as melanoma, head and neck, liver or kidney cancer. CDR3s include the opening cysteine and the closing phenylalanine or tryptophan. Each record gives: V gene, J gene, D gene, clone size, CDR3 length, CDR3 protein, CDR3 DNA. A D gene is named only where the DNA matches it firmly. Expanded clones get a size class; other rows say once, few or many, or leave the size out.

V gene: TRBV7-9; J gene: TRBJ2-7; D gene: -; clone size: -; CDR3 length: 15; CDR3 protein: CASSFQGGEIYEQYF; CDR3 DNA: TGTGCCAGCAGCTTTCAGGGTGGGGAGATCTACGAGCAGTACTTC
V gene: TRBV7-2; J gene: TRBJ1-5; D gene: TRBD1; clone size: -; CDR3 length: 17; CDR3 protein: CASSFVPGGSGNQPQHF; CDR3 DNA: TGTGCCAGCAGCTTTGTACCAGGGGGCTCTGGCAATCAGCCCCAGCATTTT
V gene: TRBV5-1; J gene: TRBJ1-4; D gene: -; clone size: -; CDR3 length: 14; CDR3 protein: CASSLSGVGEKLFF; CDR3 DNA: TGCGCCAGCAGCTTGTCAGGGGTGGGGGAAAAACTGTTTTTT
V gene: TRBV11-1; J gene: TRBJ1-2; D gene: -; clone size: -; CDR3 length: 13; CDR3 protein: CASSPGGAGGYTF; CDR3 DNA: TGTGCCAGCAGCCCCGGAGGGGCGGGAGGCTACACCTTC
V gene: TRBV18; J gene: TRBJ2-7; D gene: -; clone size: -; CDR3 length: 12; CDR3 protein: CASSPITPEQYF; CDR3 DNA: TGTGCCAGCTCACCGATAACGCCCGAGCAGTACTTC
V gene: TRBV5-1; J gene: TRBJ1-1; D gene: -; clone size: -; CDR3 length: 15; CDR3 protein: CASSLAETVNTEAFF; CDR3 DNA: TGCGCCAGCAGCTTGGCTGAGACTGTGAACACTGAAGCTTTCTTT
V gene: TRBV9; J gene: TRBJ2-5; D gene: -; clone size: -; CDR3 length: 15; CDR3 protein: CASSVGVTFQETQYF; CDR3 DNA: TGTGCTAGCAGCGTAGGAGTAACTTTCCAAGAGACCCAGTACTTC
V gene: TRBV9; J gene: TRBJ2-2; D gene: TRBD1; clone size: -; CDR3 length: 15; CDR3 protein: CASRRDSLNTGELFF; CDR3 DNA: TGTGCCAGCAGAAGGGACAGCCTAAACACCGGGGAGCTGTTTTTT
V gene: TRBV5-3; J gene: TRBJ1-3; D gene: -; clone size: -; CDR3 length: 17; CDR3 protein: CARSLIRVSLSGNTIYF; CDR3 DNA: TGTGCCAGAAGCTTAATCCGGGTTAGCCTATCGGGAAACACCATATATTTT
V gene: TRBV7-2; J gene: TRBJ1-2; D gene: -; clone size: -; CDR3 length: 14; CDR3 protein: CASIPPRVTRGYTF; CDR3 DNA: TGTGCCAGCATCCCCCCAAGAGTCACGAGGGGCTACACCTTC
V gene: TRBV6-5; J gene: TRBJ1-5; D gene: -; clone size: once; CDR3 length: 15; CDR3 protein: CASSSEGHSNQPQHF; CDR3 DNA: TGTGCCAGCAGTAGTGAGGGCCATAGCAATCAGCCCCAGCATTTT
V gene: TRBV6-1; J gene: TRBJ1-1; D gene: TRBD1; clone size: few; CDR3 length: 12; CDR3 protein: CASSEGQGVAFF; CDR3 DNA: TGTGCCAGCAGTGAAGGACAGGGGGTGGCTTTCTTT
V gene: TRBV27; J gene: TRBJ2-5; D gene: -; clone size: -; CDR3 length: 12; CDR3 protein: CASSDWAETQYF; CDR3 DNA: TGTGCCAGCAGCGATTGGGCGGAGACCCAGTACTTC
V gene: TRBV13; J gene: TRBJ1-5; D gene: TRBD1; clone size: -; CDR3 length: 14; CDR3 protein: CASSSGTGNQPQHF; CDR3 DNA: TGTGCCAGCAGCTCTGGGACAGGCAATCAGCCCCAGCATTTT
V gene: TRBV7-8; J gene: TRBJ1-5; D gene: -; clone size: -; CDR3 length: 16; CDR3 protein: CASSLAGPGTNQPQHF; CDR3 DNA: TGTGCCAGCAGCTTAGCCGGGCCAGGGACCAATCAGCCCCAGCATTTT
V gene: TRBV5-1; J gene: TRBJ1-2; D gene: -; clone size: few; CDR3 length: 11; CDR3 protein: CASSLNEGYTF; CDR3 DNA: TGCGCCAGCAGCTTGAATGAGGGCTACACCTTC
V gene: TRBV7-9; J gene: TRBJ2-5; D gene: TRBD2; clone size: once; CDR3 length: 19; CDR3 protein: CASSFFRAGLARPRETQYF; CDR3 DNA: TGTGCCAGCAGCTTCTTCCGCGCGGGACTAGCTCGGCCGAGAGAGACCCAGTACTTC
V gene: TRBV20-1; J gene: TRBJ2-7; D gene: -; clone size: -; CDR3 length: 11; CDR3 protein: CSARRSYEQYF; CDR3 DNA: TGCAGTGCTAGAAGGTCCTACGAGCAGTACTTC